This paragraph reports one TCR beta chain. This record comes from a study of beta chain features in type 1 diabetes. CDR1 and CDR2 from the germline V gene are SQVTM and ANQGSEA. Trimming pared 4 bases from V and 4 bases from J, leaving 13 bases between. This CDR3 has 13 amino acids. The whole isolated RNA underwent reverse transcription, so sequencing captured expressed TCRB transcripts. Clones were sequenced by immunoSEQ multiplex PCR, and TCRdb holds only the in-frame ones, with some missing. This table has hundreds of thousands of clones, 30% appearing once. The receptor's source is a man aged 18-30 years in good health. The chain joins TRBV29-1 to TRBJ1-2; D is ambiguous. The specimen was naive CD4+ T cells from blood. For the CDR3, the DNA is TGCAGCGTTGTCTCGGGCGCGGGCTATGGCTACACCTTC. Amino acid sequence: CSVVSGAGYGYTF.